The 30 T cell receptor beta chains below were found in one sample sequenced in a study of post-analysis software for immune sequencing data. Broader study findings: Elevated frequency relative to controls characterized roughly five TRBV segments in patients, TRBV5-6, TRBV5-1 and TRBV20-1 among them.

No antigens are known for them. Unique molecular identifiers were carried by the TCR beta cDNA libraries. Using its own MiXCR run on the PCR reads, TCRdb lists one record per CDR3 protein. Of 600,000 to 700,000 distinct CDR3 sequences listed, more than 50% are singletons. The sample consisted of blood. The receptors shown here come from a girl aged 2 to 9 with multiple sclerosis.

The chain employs TRBV20-1 and TRBJ2-5; 7 bases match TRBD1. The J call may be mistaken, given a closer DNA end match to TRBJ2-7. The CDR3 loop spans 16 amino acids. The germline gives CDR1 DFQATT, CDR2 SNEGSKA (reference sequence). CDR3 region: CSARDTSTGQPYEQYF. CDR3 nucleotide sequence: TGCAGTGCTAGAGACACATCGACGGGACAGCCCTACGAGCAGTACTTC.

V is TRBV5-5 and J is TRBJ2-7; D gene ambiguous. CDR3 length: 16 amino acids. The V gene's germline CDR1 is SGHKS and CDR2 YYEKEE (reference sequence). V was shortened by 3 bases and J by 3 bases, with 19 bases between the two germline ends. CDR3 sequence: CASSSPLRVPGYEQYF. The CDR3 region has the DNA TGTGCCAGCAGCTCCCCCCTTCGAGTCCCGGGCTACGAGCAGTACTTC.

This clonotype was found once. This chain joins TRBV7-9 and TRBJ1-1, with D uncertain. Germline V lookup: CDR1 SEHNR, CDR2 FQNEAQ (reference sequence). V lost 4 bases to trimming and J lost 3 bases, with 12 bases between them. This CDR3 has 14 amino acids. The CDR3 here is CASSSSGSHTEAFF. The CDR3 DNA sequence: TGTGCCAGCAGCTCATCTGGCAGCCACACTGAAGCTTTCTTT.

V usage is TRBV6-5 and J usage is TRBJ2-5; TRBD2 is a possible D gene (6 bases). The J call is doubtful: the DNA matches TRBJ2-7 better. Germline V gene data show CDR1 as MNHEY and CDR2 as SVGAGI. This CDR3 has 15 residues. CDR3 in amino acids: CASSYSYGSGSEQYF. CDR3 nucleotide sequence: TGTGCCAGCAGTTACTCATACGGGAGTGGCTCCGAGCAGTACTTC.

This clonotype was seen a handful of times. V usage is TRBV6-2 or TRBV6-3 and J usage is TRBJ2-5; tentative D call: TRBD1 (5 bases). Trimming removed 7 bases at V and 5 bases at J, with 14 bases between. CDR1 is MNHEY, CDR2 SVGEGT, per germline. CDR3 length: 13 amino acids. CDR3 coding DNA: TGTGCCAGCATAGGGGTCAGCAGGGAGACCCAGTACTTC. Its translation: CASIGVSRETQYF.

V is TRBV9 and J is TRBJ2-2; possible D gene TRBD1, 5 bases. The V gene lost 1 base and the J gene lost 7 bases, with 11 bases spanning the gap. CDR3 size: 14 residues. Germline V gives CDR1 SGDLS, CDR2 YYNGEE. CDR3 bases: TGTGCCAGCAGCGTATCAGGGCAGGACGGGGAGCTGTTTTTT. It yields the protein CASSVSGQDGELFF. The full variable domain, with the rest looked up from reference TRBV9 and TRBJ2-2, is DSGVTQTPKHLITATGQRVTLRCSPRSGDLSVYWYQQSLDQGLQFLIQYYNGEERAKGNILERFSAQQFPDLHSELNLSSLELGDSALYFCASSVSGQDGELFFGEGSRLTVL.

This chain uses TRBV7-6 with TRBJ1-1; possible D gene TRBD1, 5 bases. The V and J ends lost 5 bases and 3 bases respectively, with 19 bases between them. The CDR3 covers 16 residues. CDR1 SGHVS and CDR2 FNYEAQ come from the germline V gene. Here the CDR3 reads CASSPSPGPRDTEAFF. The CDR3, as DNA: TGTGCCAGCAGCCCTTCCCCGGGACCGCGAGACACTGAAGCTTTCTTT.

A few counts support this clonotype. The chain uses TRBV12-3 or TRBV12-4 and TRBJ1-5, with D uncertain. This CDR3 contains 15 residues. Trimming removed 2 bases at V and 1 base at J, with 9 bases between. CDR3 bases: TGTGCCAGCAGTTTAAGGGATTTGAGCAATCAGCCCCAGCATTTT. Translation gives CASSLRDLSNQPQHF.

Turning to this clonotype: One end of the junction fails to match germline, which may point to a read error. The chain joins TRBV7-9 to TRBJ2-5; 13 bases are shared with TRBD2. The J call may be mistaken, given a closer DNA end match to TRBJ2-7. The CDR3 is 17 residues long. Germline V gene lookup returns CDR1 SEHNR and CDR2 FQNEAQ (reference sequence). The CDR3 DNA follows: TGTGCCAACAGCACCGGACTAGCGGGAGTTCAAGCGGGCGAGCAGTACTTC. It specifies CANSTGLAGVQAGEQYF.

This clonotype was seen a single time. This chain links TRBV29-1 with TRBJ2-1, with D possibly being TRBD2 (7 bases). This CDR3 contains 12 residues. Deletions cut 4 bases from V and 8 bases from J, with 12 bases between. Germline V gene data show CDR1 as SQVTM and CDR2 as ANQGSEA. The chain's CDR3 is CSVGRGADEQFF. DNA of the CDR3: TGCAGCGTTGGACGGGGGGCGGATGAGCAGTTCTTC.

The genes are TRBV7-8 and TRBJ2-4; 9 bases agree with TRBD1. V trimming: 1 base; J trimming: 2 bases; junction bases outside the gene matches: 12. CDR1 and CDR2 (germline): SGHVS, FQNEAQ. The CDR3 loop spans 19 amino acids. The DNA of the CDR3 is TGTGCCAGCAGCTTAGGCCGGGACAGGGATTTCGGAACCAAAAACATTCAGTACTTC. Its translation: CASSLGRDRDFGTKNIQYF.

The rearrangement joins TRBV5-5 to TRBJ2-1; D is perhaps TRBD1 (5 bases). The germline CDR1 and CDR2 sequences are SGHKS and YYEKEE (reference sequence). V was trimmed by 4 bases and J by 7 bases, leaving 18 bases between them. CDR3 size: 15 residues. The DNA of the CDR3 is TGTGCCAGCAGCGCAGCCCTCCTGGGGCGGAATGAGCAGTTCTTC. Amino acids: CASSAALLGRNEQFF. Variable domain in full (rest from reference TRBV5-5 and TRBJ2-1): DAGVTQSPTHLIKTRGQQVTLRCSPISGHKSVSWYQQVLGQGPQFIFQYYEKEERGRGNFPDRFSARQFPNYSSELNVNALLLGDSALYLCASSAALLGRNEQFFGPGTRLTVL.

In this sample, this clonotype turned up a few times. The chain is built from TRBV4-1 and TRBJ1-2; D gene uncertain. This CDR3 is built from 14 residues. Trimming pared 1 base from V and 1 base from J, leaving 7 bases between. Germline V CDR1 and CDR2: MGHRA, YSYEKL. CDR3 sequence: CASSQALINYGYTF. CDR3 nucleotides: TGCGCCAGCAGCCAAGCTCTCATTAACTATGGCTACACCTTC.

In this sample, this clonotype turned up once. The CDR3 DNA sequence: TGTGCCAGCAGCGAGGGTATCGGTTACGAGCAGTACTTC. It translates to CASSEGIGYEQYF. The chain links TRBV9 to TRBJ2-7; D is ambiguous. The CDR3 is 13 residues long. Germline CDR1 SGDLS, CDR2 YYNGEE. The germline V and J ends were trimmed by 3 bases and 4 bases, with 11 bases remaining between them.

Concerning this clonotype: The junction departs from germline at one end; a sequencing error may be responsible. The J gene is TRBJ2-1, the V gene TRBV6-1; D is undetermined. This CDR3 is built from 16 residues. From germline, CDR1 is MNHNS and CDR2 SASEGT. The CDR3 reads CASGSGRLSSYNKQFF. The CDR3, as DNA: TGTGCCAGCGGATCAGGACGGTTAAGCTCCTACAATAAGCAGTTCTTC.

The rearrangement joins TRBV6-6 to TRBJ2-2; D may be TRBD1 (6 bases). CDR1 and CDR2 from the germline V gene are MNHNY and SVGAGI (reference sequence). This CDR3 region has 15 residues. V lost 4 bases to trimming and J lost 5 bases, with 14 bases between them. The CDR3 DNA sequence: TGTGCCAGCAGTTCCATAACACAGGGAACCGGGGAGCTGTTTTTT. Protein sequence: CASSSITQGTGELFF.

The chain recombines TRBV6-6 with TRBJ2-5; D uncertain. V gave up 3 bases and J gave up 5 bases, with 4 bases separating them. Germline CDR1 is MNHNY and CDR2 is SVGAGI (reference sequence). CDR3 size: 11 residues. This chain's CDR3 is CASSYTETQYF. The CDR3 nucleotides are TGTGCCAGCAGTTATACGGAGACCCAGTACTTC.

The V gene is TRBV5-1, the J gene TRBJ2-2; perhaps TRBD1 as D (5 bases). This CDR3 comprises 14 residues. Trimming took 0 bases from V and 4 from J, leaving 7 bases between them. Germline loops: CDR1 SGHRS, CDR2 YFSETQ. Here the CDR3 DNA reads TGCGCCAGCAGCTTGGCAGGGATCACCGGGGAGCTGTTTTTT. Translated: CASSLAGITGELFF.

The genes are TRBV5-1 and TRBJ2-1; a weak D match, TRBD1 (6 bases). Between the trimmed V and J ends, which lost 7 bases and 4 bases, there was a span of 18 bases. The V gene's germline CDR1 is SGHRS and CDR2 YFSETQ. The CDR3 has 15 residues. CDR3 region: CASYTGQGSYNEQFF. Here the CDR3 DNA reads TGCGCCAGCTACACAGGGCAGGGTTCGTACAATGAGCAGTTCTTC.

The gene calls are TRBV3-1 and TRBJ2-3; a weak D match, TRBD1 (6 bases). CDR1 is LGHDT, CDR2 YNNKEL, per germline (reference sequence). V lost 2 bases and J lost 5, with 11 bases in between. CDR3 length: 14 amino acids. Here the CDR3 reads CASSQYLQGDTQYF. CDR3 DNA sequence: TGTGCCAGCAGCCAATACCTACAGGGAGATACGCAGTATTTT.

CDR3 protein: CASSPSLEESTDTQYF. In DNA, the CDR3 is TGCGCCAGCAGCCCGAGCCTAGAGGAGAGCACAGATACGCAGTATTTT. The V and J genes are TRBV5-1 and TRBJ2-3; D remains ambiguous. The CDR3 is 16 amino acids. In germline, CDR1 is SGHRS, CDR2 YFSETQ. Trimming pared 4 bases from V and 0 bases from J, leaving 15 bases between.

This clonotype turned up a few times. The J gene is TRBJ2-7, the V gene TRBV2; 11 bases are shared with TRBD2. With 3 bases clipped from V and 1 base from J, the junction kept 5 bases outside the gene matches. Germline lookup yields CDR1 SNHLY and CDR2 FYNNEI. CDR3 length: 16 residues. The CDR3 bases are TGTGCCAGCAGTGACCTAGCGGGAGGATCGTCCTACGAGCAGTACTTC. Protein product: CASSDLAGGSSYEQYF.

The chain combines TRBV12-3 or TRBV12-4 with TRBJ2-7; 13 bases agree with TRBD2. The CDR3 spans 17 residues. The V gene end was trimmed by 6 bases and the J gene end by 0 bases; junction bases not matched to a gene: 8. The CDR3 loop is CASSQRGLAGPSYEQYF. CDR3 nucleotide sequence: TGTGCCAGCAGCCAAAGGGGACTAGCGGGACCCTCCTACGAGCAGTACTTC.

J is TRBJ2-6 and V is TRBV12-3 or TRBV12-4, with a weak D call TRBD1 (5 bases). The V and J ends lost 6 bases and 4 bases respectively, with 13 bases between them. The CDR3 extends over 15 amino acids. CDR3 DNA sequence: TGTGCCAGCAGCCCCAGGGCGGAAGGGGCCAACGTCCTGACTTTC. This gives the protein CASSPRAEGANVLTF.

This chain uses TRBV12-3 or TRBV12-4 with TRBJ1-2; D is unresolved. Trimming shortened V by 5 bases and J by 0 bases, and 10 bases separated the two germline ends. The CDR3 runs to 14 residues. CDR3 sequence: CASSPRSTNYGYTF. Here the CDR3 DNA reads TGTGCCAGCAGTCCCCGCAGCACTAACTATGGCTACACCTTC.

This clonotype occurred once. The chain joins TRBV7-9 to TRBJ1-6, with D perhaps matching TRBD1 (5 bases). Germline V gene lookup returns CDR1 SEHNR and CDR2 FQNEAQ (reference sequence). The CDR3 length is 14 residues. Trimming pared 4 bases from V and 7 bases from J, leaving 11 bases between. The CDR3 DNA sequence: TGTGCCAGCAGCTCGGGACCGGAGAATTCACCCCTCCACTTT. Its protein is CASSSGPENSPLHF.

The gene calls are TRBV7-2 and TRBJ2-1, with 8 bases that match TRBD2. Germline V gene data show CDR1 as SGHTA and CDR2 as FQGNSA. The trim removed 8 bases at V and 5 bases at J, leaving 11 bases unmatched. The CDR3 consists of 15 residues. For the CDR3, the DNA is TGTGCCAGCGTTAAACTAGCGGTTGTAGACAATGAGCAGTTCTTC. It yields the protein CASVKLAVVDNEQFF. The entire variable domain, with the rest obtained from reference TRBV7-2 and TRBJ2-1, is as follows: GAGVSQSPSNKVTEKGKDVELRCDPISGHTALYWYRQSLGQGLEFLIYFQGNSAPDKSGLPSDRFSAERTGGSVSTLTIQRTQQEDSAVYLCASVKLAVVDNEQFFGPGTRLTVL.

The chain combines TRBV12-3 or TRBV12-4 with TRBJ2-7; 11 bases align to TRBD2. Trimming removed 3 bases from V and 0 bases from J; junction bases left unmatched: 1. CDR3 length: 15 residues. CDR3 protein: CASSFSGRASYEQYF. The CDR3 coding sequence is TGTGCCAGCAGTTTTAGCGGGAGGGCCTCCTACGAGCAGTACTTC.

The rearrangement links TRBV13 to TRBJ2-6; 7 bases align to TRBD1. The V gene end was trimmed by 4 bases and the J gene end by 4 bases; junction bases not matched to a gene: 7. From germline, CDR1 is PRHDT and CDR2 FYEKMQ (reference sequence). The CDR3 runs to 16 residues. CDR3 DNA: TGTGCCAGCAGCTCGCGACAGGGCACCGGGGCCAACGTCCTGACTTTC. Its translation: CASSSRQGTGANVLTF.

The V call is TRBV29-1, the J call TRBJ2-1; 11 bases agree with TRBD2. Germline values: CDR1 SQVTM, CDR2 ANQGSEA. The CDR3 has 14 residues. With V trimmed by 8 bases and J by 2 bases, 5 bases remained unmatched. In nucleotides, the CDR3 is TGCAGCATCCGACTAGCGGGGACCTACAATGAGCAGTTCTTC. Amino acids: CSIRLAGTYNEQFF.